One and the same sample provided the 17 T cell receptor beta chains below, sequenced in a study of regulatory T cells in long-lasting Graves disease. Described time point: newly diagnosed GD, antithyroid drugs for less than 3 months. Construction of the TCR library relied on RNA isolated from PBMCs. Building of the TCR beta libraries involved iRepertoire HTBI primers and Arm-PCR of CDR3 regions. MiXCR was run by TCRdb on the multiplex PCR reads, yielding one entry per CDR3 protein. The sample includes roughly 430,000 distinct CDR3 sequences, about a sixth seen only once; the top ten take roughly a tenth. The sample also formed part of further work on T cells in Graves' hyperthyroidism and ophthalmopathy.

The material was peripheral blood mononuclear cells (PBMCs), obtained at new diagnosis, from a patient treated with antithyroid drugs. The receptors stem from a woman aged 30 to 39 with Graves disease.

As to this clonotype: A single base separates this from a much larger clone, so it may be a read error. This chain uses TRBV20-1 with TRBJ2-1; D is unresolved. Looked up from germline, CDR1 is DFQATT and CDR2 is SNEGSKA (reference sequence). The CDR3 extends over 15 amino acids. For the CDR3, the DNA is TGCAGTGCTAGAGAGTTCAGCCGTACCTTCAATGAGCAGCTCTTC. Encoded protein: CSAREFSRTFNEQLF.

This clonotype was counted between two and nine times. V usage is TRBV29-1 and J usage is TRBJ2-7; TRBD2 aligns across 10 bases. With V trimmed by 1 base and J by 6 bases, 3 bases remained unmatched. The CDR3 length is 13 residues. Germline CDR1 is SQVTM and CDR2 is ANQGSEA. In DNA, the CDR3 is TGCAGCGTTGAAGTAGCGGGAGGCTCCGAGCAGTACTTC. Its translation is CSVEVAGGSEQYF.

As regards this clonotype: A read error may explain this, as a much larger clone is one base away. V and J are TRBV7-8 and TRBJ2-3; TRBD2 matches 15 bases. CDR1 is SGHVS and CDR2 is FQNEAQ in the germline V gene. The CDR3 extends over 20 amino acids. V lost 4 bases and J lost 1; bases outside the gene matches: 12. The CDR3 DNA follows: TGTGCCAGCAGCTCCGGCTGGACTAGCGGGAGGGCCCTTGGCACAGATACGCAGTATTTT. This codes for CASSSGWTSGRALGTDTQYF. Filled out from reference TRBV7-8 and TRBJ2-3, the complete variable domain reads GAGVSQSPRYKVAKRGQDVALRCDPISGHVSLFWYQQALGQGPEFLTYFQNEAQLDKSGLPSDRFFAERPEGSVSTLKIQRTQQEDSAVYLCASSSGWTSGRALGTDTQYFGPGTRLTVL.

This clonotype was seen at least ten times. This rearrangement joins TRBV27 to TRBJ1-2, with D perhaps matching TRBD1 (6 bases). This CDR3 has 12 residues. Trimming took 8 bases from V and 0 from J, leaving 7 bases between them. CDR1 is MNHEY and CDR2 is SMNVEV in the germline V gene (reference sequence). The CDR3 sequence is CASRTANYGYTF. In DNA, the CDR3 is TGTGCCAGCCGGACAGCTAACTATGGCTACACCTTC.

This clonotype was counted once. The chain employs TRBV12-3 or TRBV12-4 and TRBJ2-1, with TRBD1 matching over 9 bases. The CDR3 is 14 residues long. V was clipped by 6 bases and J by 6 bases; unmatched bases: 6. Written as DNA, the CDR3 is TGTGCCAGCAGCTACCGGGACAGGGCCAATGAGCAGTTCTTC. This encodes CASSYRDRANEQFF.

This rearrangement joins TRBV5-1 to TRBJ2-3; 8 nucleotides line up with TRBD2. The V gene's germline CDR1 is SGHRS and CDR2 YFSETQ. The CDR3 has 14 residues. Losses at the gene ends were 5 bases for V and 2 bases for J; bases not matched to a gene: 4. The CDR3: CASRREAPTDTQYF. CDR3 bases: TGCGCCAGCAGGCGGGAGGCCCCCACAGATACGCAGTATTTT.

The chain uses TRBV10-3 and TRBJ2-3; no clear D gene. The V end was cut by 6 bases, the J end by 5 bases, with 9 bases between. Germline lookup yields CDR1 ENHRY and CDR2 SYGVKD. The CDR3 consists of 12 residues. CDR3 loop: CAISLGLDTQYF. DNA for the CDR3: TGTGCCATCAGCCTGGGGTTAGATACGCAGTATTTT.

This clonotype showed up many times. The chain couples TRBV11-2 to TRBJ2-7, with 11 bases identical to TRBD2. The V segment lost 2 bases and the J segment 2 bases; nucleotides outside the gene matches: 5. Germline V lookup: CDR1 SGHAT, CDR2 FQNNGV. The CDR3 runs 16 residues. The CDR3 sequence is CASSLSGTSGPYEQYF. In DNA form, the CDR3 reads TGTGCCAGCAGCTTATCCGGGACTAGCGGTCCCTACGAGCAGTACTTC.

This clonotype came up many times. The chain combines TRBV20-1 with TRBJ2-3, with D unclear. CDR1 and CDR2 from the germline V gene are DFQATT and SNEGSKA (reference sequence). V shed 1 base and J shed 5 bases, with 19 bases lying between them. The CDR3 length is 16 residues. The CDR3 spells CSARGYGGPGLDTQYF. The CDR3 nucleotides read TGCAGTGCTAGAGGGTATGGCGGCCCTGGCCTAGATACGCAGTATTTT.

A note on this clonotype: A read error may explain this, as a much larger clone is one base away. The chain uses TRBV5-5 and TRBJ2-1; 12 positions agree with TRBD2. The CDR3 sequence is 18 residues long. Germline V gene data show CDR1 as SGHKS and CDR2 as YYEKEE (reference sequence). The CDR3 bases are TGTGCCAGCAGCTTCGGACTAGCGGGACACGGGGGGATGAATGAGCAGTCCTTC. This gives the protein CASSFGLAGHGGMNEQSF.

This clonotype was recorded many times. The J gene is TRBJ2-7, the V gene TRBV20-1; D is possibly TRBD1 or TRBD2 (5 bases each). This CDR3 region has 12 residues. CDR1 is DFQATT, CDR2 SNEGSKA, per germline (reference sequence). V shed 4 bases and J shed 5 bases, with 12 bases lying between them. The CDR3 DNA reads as TGCAGTGCTATGGCCGGGACCCACGAGCAGTACTTC. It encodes CSAMAGTHEQYF.

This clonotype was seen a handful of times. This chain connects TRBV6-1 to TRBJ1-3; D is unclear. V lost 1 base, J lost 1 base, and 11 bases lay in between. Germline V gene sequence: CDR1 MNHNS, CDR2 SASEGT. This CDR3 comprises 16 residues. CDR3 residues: CASSEVWGGSGNTIYF. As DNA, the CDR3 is TGTGCCAGCAGTGAAGTCTGGGGTGGTTCTGGAAACACCATATATTTT.

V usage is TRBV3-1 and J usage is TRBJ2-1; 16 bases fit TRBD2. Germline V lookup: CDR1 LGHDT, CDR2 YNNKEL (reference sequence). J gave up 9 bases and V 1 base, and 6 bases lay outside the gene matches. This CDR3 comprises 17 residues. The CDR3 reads CASSQAGLAGGPSEQFF. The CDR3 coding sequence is TGTGCCAGCAGCCAAGCGGGACTAGCGGGAGGGCCTTCTGAGCAGTTCTTC.

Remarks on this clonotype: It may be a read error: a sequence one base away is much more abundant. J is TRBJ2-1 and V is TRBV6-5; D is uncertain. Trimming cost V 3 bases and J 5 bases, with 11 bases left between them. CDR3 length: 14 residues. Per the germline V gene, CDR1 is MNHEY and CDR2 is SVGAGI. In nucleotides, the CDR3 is TGTGCCAGCAGTTATAAACTAAACCACAATGAGCAGTTCTTC. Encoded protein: CASSYKLNHNEQFF.

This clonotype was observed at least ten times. CDR3 coding DNA: TGCAGCGTCCGGACAGGGTTCTATGGCTACACCTTC. Translated, it gives CSVRTGFYGYTF. The rearrangement uses TRBV29-1 and TRBJ1-2; 8 nucleotides align to TRBD1. The V and J ends lost 6 bases and 4 bases, in that order; junction bases with no gene match: 4. The CDR3 is 12 residues long. Germline V gives CDR1 SQVTM, CDR2 ANQGSEA.

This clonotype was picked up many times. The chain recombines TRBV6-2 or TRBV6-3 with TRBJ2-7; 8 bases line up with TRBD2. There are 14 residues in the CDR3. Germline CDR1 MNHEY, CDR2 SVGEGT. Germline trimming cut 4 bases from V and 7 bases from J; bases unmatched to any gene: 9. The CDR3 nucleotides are TGTGCCAGCAGTTCCCCAGCGGGAGCCCGGGAGCAGTACTTC. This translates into CASSSPAGAREQYF.

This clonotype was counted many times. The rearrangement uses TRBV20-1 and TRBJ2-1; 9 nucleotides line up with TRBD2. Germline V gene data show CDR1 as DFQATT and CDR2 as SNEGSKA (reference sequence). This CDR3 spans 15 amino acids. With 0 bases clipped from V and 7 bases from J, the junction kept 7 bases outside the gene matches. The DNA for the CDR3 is TGCAGTGCTAGAGACGTCGCGGGAGGGGGGAATGAGCAGTTCTTC. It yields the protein CSARDVAGGGNEQFF.